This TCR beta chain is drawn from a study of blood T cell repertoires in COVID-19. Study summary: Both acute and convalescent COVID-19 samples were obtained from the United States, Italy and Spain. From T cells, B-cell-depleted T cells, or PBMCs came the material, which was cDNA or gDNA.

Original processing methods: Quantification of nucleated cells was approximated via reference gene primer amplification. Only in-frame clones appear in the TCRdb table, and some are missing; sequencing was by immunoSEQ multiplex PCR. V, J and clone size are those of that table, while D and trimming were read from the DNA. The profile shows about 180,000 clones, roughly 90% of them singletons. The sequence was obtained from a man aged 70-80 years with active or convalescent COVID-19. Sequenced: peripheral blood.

CDR3 region: CASSASYSNQPQHF. In nucleotides, the CDR3 is TGTGCCAGCAGTGCGTCCTATAGCAATCAGCCCCAGCATTTT. The V call is TRBV28, the J call TRBJ1-5; D is unclear. Trimming stripped 5 bases from V and 0 bases from J, with 8 bases between. The V gene's germline CDR1 is MDHEN and CDR2 SYDVKM. The CDR3 is 14 residues long.